Listed below are T cell receptor beta chains from one sample, sequenced in a study of T cell changes during pregnancy in multiple sclerosis. Method: immunoSEQ multiplex PCR; TCRdb's copy keeps in-frame clones and lacks some. The sample has about 60,000 clones; roughly nine tenths are singletons. The sample consisted of CD4+ T cells from peripheral blood mononuclear cells, taken in the first trimester of pregnancy. Receptor source: a female donor with multiple sclerosis, enrolled in a pregnancy study. Each CDR3 is given with its conserved first and last residue. The D gene is left open where the match is weak. Rows may omit the clone size; those that give it use once, few, many or a size class.

d_gene: TRBD2; v_gene: TRBV30; j_gene: TRBJ2-1; abundance: once; CDR3nt: TGTGCCTGGAGTGGGGGACTAGCGGGGTACAATGAGCAGTTCTTC; CDR3aa: CAWSGGLAGYNEQFF
d_gene: -; v_gene: TRBV9; j_gene: TRBJ2-3; abundance: -; CDR3nt: TGTGCCAGCACCCGTTTTACTAGCACAGATACGCAGTATTTT; CDR3aa: CASTRFTSTDTQYF
d_gene: -; v_gene: TRBV4-3; j_gene: TRBJ1-1; abundance: -; CDR3nt: TGCGCCAGCAGCCAAGAACTGCGATTAGGACAGTGTTTT; CDR3aa: CASSQELRLGQCF
d_gene: -; v_gene: TRBV4-2; j_gene: TRBJ2-2; abundance: -; CDR3nt: TGTGCCAGCAGCCAAGAAGGAGGTTCGAACACCGGGGAGCTGTTTTTT; CDR3aa: CASSQEGGSNTGELFF
d_gene: -; v_gene: TRBV19; j_gene: TRBJ1-2; abundance: -; CDR3nt: TGTGCCAGTAGTATCAGTAACTATGGCTACACCTTC; CDR3aa: CASSISNYGYTF
d_gene: -; v_gene: TRBV12-5; j_gene: TRBJ2-1; abundance: -; CDR3nt: TGTGCTAGTGGACCCGGGGGTTACTCCTACAATGAGCAGTTCTTC; CDR3aa: CASGPGGYSYNEQFF
d_gene: TRBD1; v_gene: TRBV11-2; j_gene: TRBJ1-1; abundance: -; CDR3nt: TGTGCCAGCAGCTTCGCTTTGGGACAGCCTGACGGAATACCTGAAGCTTTCTTT; CDR3aa: CASSFALGQPDGIPEAFF
d_gene: -; v_gene: TRBV6-5; j_gene: TRBJ1-2; abundance: -; CDR3nt: TGTGCCACGATGACGAGGGCCGGGAACTATGGCTACACCTTC; CDR3aa: CATMTRAGNYGYTF
d_gene: -; v_gene: TRBV6-8; j_gene: TRBJ1-2; abundance: -; CDR3nt: TGTGCCAGCAGTTACGGAAGGGGTGTCGAAATATGGGTTGCTAACTATGGCTACACCTTC; CDR3aa: CASSYGRGVEIWVANYGYTF
d_gene: -; v_gene: TRBV11-2; j_gene: TRBJ1-5; abundance: -; CDR3nt: TGTGCCAGCAGCTTAGAGGGGGGAGTGAACAATCAGCCCCAGCATTTT; CDR3aa: CASSLEGGVNNQPQHF
d_gene: -; v_gene: TRBV9; j_gene: TRBJ2-5; abundance: -; CDR3nt: TGTGCCAGCAGCGTAGAGTTACAGCAAGAGACCCAGTACTTC; CDR3aa: CASSVELQQETQYF
d_gene: -; v_gene: TRBV7-9; j_gene: TRBJ2-7; abundance: once; CDR3nt: TGTGCCACACAGCAGGGGAGCTCCTACGAGCAGTACTTC; CDR3aa: CATQQGSSYEQYF
d_gene: TRBD1; v_gene: TRBV12-5; j_gene: TRBJ2-7; abundance: once; CDR3nt: TGTGCTAGTGGTTTGGTGGCAGGGGGAATGGTCTACGAGCAGTACTTC; CDR3aa: CASGLVAGGMVYEQYF
d_gene: TRBD1; v_gene: TRBV30; j_gene: TRBJ1-2; abundance: -; CDR3nt: TGTGCCCGGGACCGCAGGGGGAATGGCTACACCTTC; CDR3aa: CARDRRGNGYTF
d_gene: TRBD2; v_gene: TRBV9; j_gene: TRBJ2-5; abundance: -; CDR3nt: TGTGCCAGCAGCGCCCCGCGGGCGGGGGATGGGGAGACCCAGTACTTC; CDR3aa: CASSAPRAGDGETQYF
d_gene: -; v_gene: TRBV19; j_gene: TRBJ2-3; abundance: -; CDR3nt: TGTGCCAGTAGTACAACGGTCAGGCCAGATACGCAGTATTTT; CDR3aa: CASSTTVRPDTQYF
d_gene: -; v_gene: TRBV7-2; j_gene: TRBJ2-5; abundance: -; CDR3nt: TGTGCCAGCAGCTTAGGGGCAGGGGCGGTGGAGACCCAGTACTTC; CDR3aa: CASSLGAGAVETQYF
d_gene: TRBD1; v_gene: TRBV30; j_gene: TRBJ1-1; abundance: -; CDR3nt: TGTGCCTGGAGTAGGGGGCGCCCGGGGGAAGCTTTCTTT; CDR3aa: CAWSRGRPGEAFF
d_gene: -; v_gene: TRBV10-3; j_gene: TRBJ2-1; abundance: -; CDR3nt: TGTGCCATCAGTGAACAGGCCAATATATACAATGAGCAGTTCTTC; CDR3aa: CAISEQANIYNEQFF
d_gene: -; v_gene: TRBV19; j_gene: TRBJ1-4; abundance: -; CDR3nt: TGTGCCAGTAGTACAGCCGGAGCTAATGAAAAACTGTTTTTT; CDR3aa: CASSTAGANEKLFF
d_gene: TRBD2; v_gene: TRBV9; j_gene: TRBJ2-7; abundance: -; CDR3nt: TGTGCCAGCAGCGTAGGGGCGGGGAGGGCCACCTACGAGCAGTACTTC; CDR3aa: CASSVGAGRATYEQYF
d_gene: TRBD2; v_gene: TRBV11-2; j_gene: TRBJ2-3; abundance: -; CDR3nt: TGTGCCAGCAGCTCAGCGGGGGGTAGTGTAACAGATACGCAGTATTTT; CDR3aa: CASSSAGGSVTDTQYF
d_gene: TRBD2; v_gene: TRBV5-8; j_gene: TRBJ2-2; abundance: -; CDR3nt: TGTGCCAGCAGCTTGGCCGAGGCGGGGGGCTCCGGGGAGCTGTTTTTT; CDR3aa: CASSLAEAGGSGELFF
d_gene: -; v_gene: TRBV7-2; j_gene: TRBJ2-1; abundance: -; CDR3nt: TGTGCCAGCAGCTTAGTGGTATCTTGGCTCCCCTCGGAGCAGTTCTTC; CDR3aa: CASSLVVSWLPSEQFF
d_gene: -; v_gene: TRBV4-3; j_gene: TRBJ2-1; abundance: -; CDR3nt: TGCGCCAGCAGCCAAGATCCCGTCTCCTACAATGAGCAGTTCTTC; CDR3aa: CASSQDPVSYNEQFF
d_gene: -; v_gene: TRBV15; j_gene: TRBJ1-1; abundance: -; CDR3nt: TGTGCCACCAGCAGTTCCAGGGGTACTGAAGCTTTCTTT; CDR3aa: CATSSSRGTEAFF
d_gene: -; v_gene: TRBV28; j_gene: TRBJ1-3; abundance: -; CDR3nt: TGTGCCAGCCTTTACAAGAACACCATATATTTT; CDR3aa: CASLYKNTIYF
d_gene: TRBD2; v_gene: TRBV19; j_gene: TRBJ2-1; abundance: -; CDR3nt: TGTGCCAGTAGTATGGCCAGCGGGGGCGATGAGCAGTTCTTC; CDR3aa: CASSMASGGDEQFF
d_gene: -; v_gene: TRBV11-3; j_gene: TRBJ2-6; abundance: -; CDR3nt: TGTGCCAGCAGCGGCTTGACAGTATCTGGGGCCAACGTCCTGACTTTC; CDR3aa: CASSGLTVSGANVLTF
d_gene: TRBD1; v_gene: TRBV7-3; j_gene: TRBJ2-7; abundance: -; CDR3nt: TGTGCCAGCAGCCGAGACAGGGTTGGCGAGCAGTACTTC; CDR3aa: CASSRDRVGEQYF
d_gene: TRBD1; v_gene: TRBV6-6; j_gene: TRBJ2-5; abundance: -; CDR3nt: TGTGCCAGCAGCCTCCCAGGGGGCCGGGAGACCCAGTACTTC; CDR3aa: CASSLPGGRETQYF
d_gene: -; v_gene: TRBV5-6; j_gene: TRBJ1-3; abundance: once; CDR3nt: TGTGCCAGCAGCCGGTTCGGAGGATCCGGAAACACCATATATTTT; CDR3aa: CASSRFGGSGNTIYF
d_gene: TRBD2; v_gene: TRBV10-3; j_gene: TRBJ2-3; abundance: -; CDR3nt: TGTGCCATCATGCGGGGGGGTGCAGATACGCAGTATTTT; CDR3aa: CAIMRGGADTQYF
d_gene: TRBD1; v_gene: TRBV11-1; j_gene: TRBJ1-1; abundance: few; CDR3nt: TGTGCCAGCAGCCGACAGGGGAGGGGAGCTTTCTTT; CDR3aa: CASSRQGRGAFF
d_gene: -; v_gene: TRBV7-8; j_gene: TRBJ2-5; abundance: -; CDR3nt: TGTGCCAGCAGGAGGGCAGGGGCCTTCCAAGAGACCCAGTACTTC; CDR3aa: CASRRAGAFQETQYF
d_gene: -; v_gene: TRBV21-1; j_gene: TRBJ2-7; abundance: -; CDR3nt: TGTGCCAGCAGCAAAGGACAGGGGGAATCCTACGAGCAGTACTTC; CDR3aa: CASSKGQGESYEQYF
d_gene: TRBD2; v_gene: TRBV5-1; j_gene: TRBJ2-1; abundance: -; CDR3nt: TGCGCCAGCAGCTTTAGCGGGGGGACCTACAATGAGCAGTTCTTC; CDR3aa: CASSFSGGTYNEQFF
d_gene: TRBD1; v_gene: TRBV6-1; j_gene: TRBJ1-5; abundance: -; CDR3nt: TGTGCCAGCAGTGAATTGGTAGGACAGGGGGCGAGCAATCAGCCCCAGCATTTT; CDR3aa: CASSELVGQGASNQPQHF
d_gene: TRBD2; v_gene: TRBV10-3; j_gene: TRBJ2-3; abundance: -; CDR3nt: TGTGCCATCAGTGAGCCCAAGTCTAGCGGGGGGAGGAGCGACACGCAGTATTTT; CDR3aa: CAISEPKSSGGRSDTQYF